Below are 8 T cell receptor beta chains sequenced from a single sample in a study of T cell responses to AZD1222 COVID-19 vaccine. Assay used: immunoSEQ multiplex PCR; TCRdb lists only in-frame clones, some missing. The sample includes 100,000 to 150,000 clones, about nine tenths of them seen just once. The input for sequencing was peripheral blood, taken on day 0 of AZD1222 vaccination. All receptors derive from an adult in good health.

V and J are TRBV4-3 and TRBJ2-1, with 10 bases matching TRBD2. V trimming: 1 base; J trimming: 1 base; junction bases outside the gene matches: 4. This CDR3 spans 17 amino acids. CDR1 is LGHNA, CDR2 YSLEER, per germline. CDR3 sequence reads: CASSQGTSGKSYNEQFF. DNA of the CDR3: TGCGCCAGCAGCCAAGGGACTAGCGGTAAATCCTACAATGAGCAGTTCTTC.

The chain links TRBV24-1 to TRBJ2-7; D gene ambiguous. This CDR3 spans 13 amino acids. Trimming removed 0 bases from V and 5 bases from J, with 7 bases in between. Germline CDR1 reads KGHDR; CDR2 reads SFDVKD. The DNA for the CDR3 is TGTGCCACCAGTGATTTGGAGTCCGACGAGCAGTACTTC. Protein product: CATSDLESDEQYF.

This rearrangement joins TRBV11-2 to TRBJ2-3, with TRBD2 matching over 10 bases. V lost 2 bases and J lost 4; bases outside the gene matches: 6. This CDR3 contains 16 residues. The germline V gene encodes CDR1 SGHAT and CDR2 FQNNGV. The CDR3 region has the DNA TGTGCCAGCAGCTTAAGAGCTAGCGGGAGTGCAGATACGCAGTATTTT. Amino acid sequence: CASSLRASGSADTQYF.

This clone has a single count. The DNA for the CDR3 is TGTGCCAGCAGTACTTGGACTAGCGGGAGTTCCTACGAGCAGTACTTC. It translates to CASSTWTSGSSYEQYF. The genes are TRBV6-2 or TRBV6-3 and TRBJ2-7; 13 bases fit TRBD2. Germline lookup yields CDR1 MNHEY and CDR2 SVGEGT. J was trimmed by 1 base and V by 5 bases; bases with no gene match: 5. The length of the CDR3 is 16 residues.

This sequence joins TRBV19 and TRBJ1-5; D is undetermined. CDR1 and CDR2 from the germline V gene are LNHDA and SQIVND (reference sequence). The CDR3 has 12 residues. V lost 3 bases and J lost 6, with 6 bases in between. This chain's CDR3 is CASSIRTQPQHF. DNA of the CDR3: TGTGCCAGTAGTATCAGGACTCAGCCCCAGCATTTT.

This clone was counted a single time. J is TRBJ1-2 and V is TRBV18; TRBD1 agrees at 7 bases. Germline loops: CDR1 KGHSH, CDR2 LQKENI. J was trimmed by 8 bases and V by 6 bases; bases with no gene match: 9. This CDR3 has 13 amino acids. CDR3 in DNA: TGTGCCAGCTCCCCAGACAGGGCCGCCGGCTACACCTTC. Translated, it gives CASSPDRAAGYTF.

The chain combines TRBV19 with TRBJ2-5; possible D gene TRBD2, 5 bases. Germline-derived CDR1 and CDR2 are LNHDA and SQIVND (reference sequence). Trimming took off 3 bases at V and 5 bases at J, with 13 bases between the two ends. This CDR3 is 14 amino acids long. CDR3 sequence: CASSISGRGETQYF. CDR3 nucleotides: TGTGCCAGTAGTATCTCAGGTCGAGGGGAGACCCAGTACTTC.

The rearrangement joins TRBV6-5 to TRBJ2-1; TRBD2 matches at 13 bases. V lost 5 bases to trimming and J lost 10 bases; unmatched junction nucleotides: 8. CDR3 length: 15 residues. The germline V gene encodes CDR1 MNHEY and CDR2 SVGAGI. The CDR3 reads CASSLGLAGVGEQFF. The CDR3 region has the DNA TGTGCCAGCAGTCTTGGACTAGCGGGAGTCGGAGAGCAGTTCTTC.